This T cell receptor beta chain was retrieved from a study of cytomegalovirus exposure and HLA in healthy donors. Whole-study context: It was reported in a later analysis that the same platform had been used for the roughly 130 validation repertoires as for the 550 to 700 first-cohort repertoires. Broader study findings: A few of the chains that were CMV-associated were confirmed in vitro to be specific for CMV antigens. TCR beta chains numbering some 160 were designated cytomegalovirus-associated.

For this clone: Its antigen is currently unknown.

Clones were read by immunoSEQ multiplex PCR, and TCRdb kept only the in-frame ones, dropping some. The profile shows 130,000 to 150,000 clones, roughly nine tenths of them singletons. V was trimmed by 1 base and J by 4 bases, leaving 14 bases between them. This CDR3 has 15 residues. Germline values: CDR1 SGHTA, CDR2 FQGNSA. The specimen sequenced was PBMCs. V is TRBV7-2 and J is TRBJ2-7; TRBD2 might be the D (6 bases). This sequence originates from a woman aged 18-29 years in good health and CMV-seropositive. DNA of the CDR3: TGTGCCAGCAGCTTAGACCCCGGACTACTATACGAGCAGTACTTC. Protein product: CASSLDPGLLYEQYF.